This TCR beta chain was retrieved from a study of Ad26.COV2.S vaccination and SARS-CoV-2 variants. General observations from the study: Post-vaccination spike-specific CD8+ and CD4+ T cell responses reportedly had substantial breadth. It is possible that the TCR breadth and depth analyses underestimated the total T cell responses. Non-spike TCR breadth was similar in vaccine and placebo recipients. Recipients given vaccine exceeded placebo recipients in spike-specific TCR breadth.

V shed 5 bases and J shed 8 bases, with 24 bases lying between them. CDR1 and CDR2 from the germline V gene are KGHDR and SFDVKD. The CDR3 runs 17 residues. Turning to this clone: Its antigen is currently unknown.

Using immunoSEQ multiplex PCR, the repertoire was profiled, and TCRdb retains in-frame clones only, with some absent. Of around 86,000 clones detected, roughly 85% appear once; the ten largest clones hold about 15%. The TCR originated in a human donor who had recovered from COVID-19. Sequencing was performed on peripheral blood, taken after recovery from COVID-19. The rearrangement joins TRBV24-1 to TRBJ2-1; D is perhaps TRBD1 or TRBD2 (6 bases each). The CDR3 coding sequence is TGTGCCACCAGTGGCCACCTCGGCGGAGGGGGAGGCGATGAGCAGTTCTTC. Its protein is CATSGHLGGGGGDEQFF.